A selection of T cell receptor beta chains follows, all from one sample in a study of shared clonotypes between healthy human individuals. Some clones are missing from TCRdb's copy, which holds only in-frame ones; the method was immunoSEQ multiplex PCR. This table holds roughly 1,100,000 clones, approximately 72% found once. The sample comprised memory CD4+ T cells sorted from blood. All receptors derive from a man aged 18 to 30 in good health. Each CDR3 is given with its conserved first and last residue. D genes are given only for firm matches. The size entry is marked missing in some rows and otherwise reads once, few, many or a size class.

clone size,J gene,V gene,D gene,CDR3 protein,CDR3 DNA
-,TRBJ1-2,TRBV30,TRBD1,CAWSTATGGEIGYTF,TGTGCCTGGAGTACTGCGACAGGGGGCGAAATTGGCTACACCTTC
-,TRBJ2-5,TRBV2,-,CASQRGGVETQYF,TGTGCCAGCCAAAGGGGGGGGGTCGAGACCCAGTACTTC
once,TRBJ2-1,TRBV11-2,-,CASSLGTQTYNEQFF,TGTGCCAGCAGCTTAGGGACTCAAACCTACAATGAGCAGTTCTTC
-,TRBJ2-4,TRBV19,TRBD2,CASTIAGGDIQYF,TGTGCCAGTACCATAGCGGGAGGTGACATTCAGTACTTC
-,TRBJ1-1,TRBV4-3,-,CASSQDRGVGRRGAEAFF,TGCGCCAGCAGCCAAGATAGGGGTGTTGGCAGGAGGGGGGCTGAAGCTTTCTTT
-,TRBJ1-5,TRBV5-5,-,CASSYMAGVNQPQHF,TGTGCCAGCAGCTATATGGCAGGGGTTAATCAGCCCCAGCATTTT
-,TRBJ2-7,TRBV28,-,CASSPRLGEQYF,TGTGCCAGCTCCCCTCGTTTGGGGGAGCAGTACTTC
-,TRBJ1-1,TRBV19,-,CASSSKGRGTEAFF,TGTGCCAGTAGTAGTAAGGGCCGGGGCACTGAAGCTTTCTTT
-,TRBJ1-4,TRBV10-1,-,CASSESIGGSGEKLFF,TGCGCCAGCAGTGAGTCGATCGGGGGTTCCGGTGAAAAACTGTTTTTT
-,TRBJ2-3,TRBV18,-,CASSPGTVTDTQYF,TGTGCCAGCTCACCCGGGACCGTCACAGATACGCAGTATTTT
-,TRBJ2-7,TRBV19,-,CASSTRTYYEQYF,TGTGCCAGTAGTACTCGGACCTATTACGAGCAGTACTTC
-,TRBJ2-1,TRBV15,TRBD2,CATSRVILAGGSNEQFF,TGTGCCACCAGCAGAGTTATCCTAGCGGGAGGGAGTAATGAGCAGTTCTTC
few,TRBJ2-1,TRBV19,-,CAIPDVGLRDNEQFF,TGTGCCATCCCGGATGTAGGTTTACGCGACAATGAGCAGTTCTTC
-,TRBJ1-1,TRBV4-2,TRBD1,CASSLPDRVETEAFF,TGTGCCAGCAGCCTGCCCGACAGGGTTGAGACTGAAGCTTTCTTT
few,TRBJ2-1,TRBV10-1,TRBD2,CASSERLAGGNEQFF,TGCGCCAGCAGTGAGAGACTAGCGGGGGGCAATGAGCAGTTCTTC
-,TRBJ1-4,TRBV5-4,-,CASSLALGSNEKLFF,TGTGCCAGCAGCTTGGCCCTAGGGTCTAATGAAAAACTGTTTTTT
-,TRBJ1-3,TRBV18,TRBD1,CASSTGGRGNTIYF,TGTGCCAGCTCTACAGGGGGGCGAGGAAACACCATATATTTT
-,TRBJ2-3,TRBV10-3,-,CAISEGSYGTDTQYF,TGTGCCATCAGTGAGGGATCGTATGGCACAGATACGCAGTATTTT
once,TRBJ1-1,TRBV11-2,TRBD1,CASSSEGAYAWEAFF,TGTGCCAGCAGCTCAGAGGGGGCTTATGCCTGGGAAGCTTTCTTT
-,TRBJ1-5,TRBV2,-,CASIGSMSGEGNQPQHF,TGTGCCAGCATAGGGTCGATGTCGGGGGAGGGGAATCAGCCCCAGCATTTT
-,TRBJ2-6,TRBV19,-,CASSIAPGYSTGANVLTF,TGTGCCAGTAGTATTGCCCCAGGTTACAGTACTGGGGCCAACGTCCTGACTTTC
-,TRBJ2-5,TRBV5-1,-,CASSLGGTEETQYF,TGCGCCAGCAGCTTAGGGGGAACGGAGGAGACCCAGTACTTC
-,TRBJ2-1,TRBV9,-,CASSVVDSYGNEQFF,TGTGCCAGCAGCGTAGTGGACTCCTATGGGAATGAGCAGTTCTTC
-,TRBJ2-5,TRBV7-2,-,CASSRRRDQETQYF,TGTGCCAGCAGCCGGCGCCGGGACCAAGAGACCCAGTACTTC
-,TRBJ2-5,TRBV10-3,-,CATSRESQETQYF,TGTGCCACTAGCCGGGAGAGCCAGGAGACCCAGTACTTC
few,TRBJ1-1,TRBV5-1,-,CASSRGDTLTEAFF,TGCGCCAGCAGCCGAGGGGACACACTCACTGAAGCTTTCTTT
-,TRBJ1-5,TRBV2,-,CASGETVSNQPQHF,TGTGCCAGCGGGGAGACAGTTAGCAATCAGCCCCAGCATTTT
once,TRBJ2-3,TRBV6-6,-,CASSYGRFNTDTQYF,TGTGCCAGCAGTTACGGGCGGTTCAACACAGATACGCAGTATTTT
-,TRBJ1-5,TRBV5-6,-,CASSWGGHSNQPQHF,TGTGCCAGCAGCTGGGGGGGACACTCAAATCAGCCCCAGCATTTT
-,TRBJ2-7,TRBV21-1,-,CASSKGGGPREQYF,TGTGCCAGCAGCAAAGGCGGGGGGCCGAGGGAGCAGTACTTC
-,TRBJ1-1,TRBV19,-,CASSIDQTGRRAEAFF,TGTGCCAGTAGTATAGACCAGACAGGCAGGCGGGCTGAAGCTTTCTTT
-,TRBJ2-1,TRBV6-5,-,CASTGGTSNEQFF,TGTGCCAGCACTGGTGGAACTTCCAATGAGCAGTTCTTC
-,TRBJ1-5,TRBV7-2,-,CASRTGTVYSNQPQHF,TGTGCCAGCCGTACTGGGACCGTTTATAGCAATCAGCCCCAGCATTTT
once,TRBJ2-5,TRBV7-6,-,CASSLRAGKETQYF,TGTGCCAGCAGTCTGCGGGCCGGGAAAGAGACCCAGTACTTC
-,TRBJ2-3,TRBV5-1,TRBD1,CASSLQGAPDTQYF,TGCGCCAGCAGCCTTCAGGGGGCGCCAGATACGCAGTATTTT
-,TRBJ2-2,TRBV9,TRBD2,CASSPKVGGVTGELFF,TGTGCCAGCAGCCCCAAGGTGGGAGGGGTCACCGGGGAGCTGTTTTTT
-,TRBJ2-7,TRBV10-3,-,CAISSSYEQYF,TGTGCCATCAGCAGCTCCTACGAGCAGTACTTC
few,TRBJ2-1,TRBV12-5,-,CASGLVKGNEQFF,TGTGCTAGTGGTTTGGTAAAGGGCAATGAGCAGTTCTTC
-,TRBJ1-1,TRBV18,-,CASSLDAGNTEAFF,TGTGCCAGCTCACTAGATGCGGGGAATACTGAAGCTTTCTTT
few,TRBJ2-5,TRBV5-1,TRBD1,CASSAQGATGETQYF,TGCGCCAGCAGCGCGCAGGGGGCAACAGGGGAGACCCAGTACTTC
few,TRBJ1-5,TRBV27,-,CASSLSGGAQPQHF,TGTGCCAGCAGTTTATCGGGCGGGGCTCAGCCCCAGCATTTT
-,TRBJ2-7,TRBV5-1,-,CASSLNTGNEQYF,TGCGCCAGCAGCTTGAATACAGGCAACGAGCAGTACTTC
-,TRBJ1-1,TRBV5-1,TRBD1,CASSRSGGVTEAFF,TGCGCCAGCAGCCGATCAGGGGGGGTCACTGAAGCTTTCTTT
-,TRBJ2-5,TRBV7-6,-,CASSLAGGETQYF,TGTGCCAGCAGCTTAGCAGGGGGAGAGACCCAGTACTTC
-,TRBJ2-5,TRBV18,-,CASSKEQGRETQYF,TGTGCCAGCTCAAAGGAGCAGGGCAGGGAGACCCAGTACTTC
once,TRBJ2-1,TRBV5-1,-,CASSYGGGHRDEQFF,TGCGCCAGCAGCTACGGCGGGGGCCACAGGGATGAGCAGTTCTTC
-,TRBJ2-5,TRBV14,TRBD1,CASSPRQGVGETQYF,TGTGCCAGCAGCCCCAGACAGGGAGTGGGAGAGACCCAGTACTTC
-,TRBJ2-3,TRBV6-5,-,CASSRDSFDTQYF,TGTGCCAGCAGTCGGGACTCCTTCGATACGCAGTATTTT
-,TRBJ1-2,TRBV28,-,CASRRAPLWGYTF,TGTGCCAGCAGACGCGCTCCTCTTTGGGGCTACACCTTC
-,TRBJ2-3,TRBV7-9,-,CASSFEGLTDTQYF,TGTGCCAGCAGCTTCGAAGGGCTCACAGATACGCAGTATTTT